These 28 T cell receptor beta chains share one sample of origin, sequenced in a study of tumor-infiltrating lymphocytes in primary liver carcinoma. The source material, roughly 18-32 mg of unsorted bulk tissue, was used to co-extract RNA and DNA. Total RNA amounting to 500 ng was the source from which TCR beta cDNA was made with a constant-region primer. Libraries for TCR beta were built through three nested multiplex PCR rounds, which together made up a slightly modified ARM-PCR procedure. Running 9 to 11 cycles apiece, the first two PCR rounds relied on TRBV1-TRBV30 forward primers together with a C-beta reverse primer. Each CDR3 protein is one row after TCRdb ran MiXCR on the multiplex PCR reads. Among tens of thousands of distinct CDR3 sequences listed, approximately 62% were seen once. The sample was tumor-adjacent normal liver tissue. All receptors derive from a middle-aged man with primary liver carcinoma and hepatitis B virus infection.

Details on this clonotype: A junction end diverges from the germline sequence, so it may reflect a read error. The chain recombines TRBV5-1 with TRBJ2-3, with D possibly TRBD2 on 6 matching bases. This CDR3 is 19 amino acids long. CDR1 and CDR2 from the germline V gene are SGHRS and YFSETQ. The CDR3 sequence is CASSFYKRRGYCSRDTQYF. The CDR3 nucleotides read TGCGCCAGCAGCTTCTATAAGCGGAGGGGATACTGTAGCAGAGATACGCAGTATTTT.

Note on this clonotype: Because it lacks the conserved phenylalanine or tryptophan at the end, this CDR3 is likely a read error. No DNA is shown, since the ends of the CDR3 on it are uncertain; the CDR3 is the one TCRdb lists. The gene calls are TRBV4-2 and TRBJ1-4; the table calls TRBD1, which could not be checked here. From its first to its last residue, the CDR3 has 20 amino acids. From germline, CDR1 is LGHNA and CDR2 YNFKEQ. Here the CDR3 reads CASSQEFRGKGSATNEKMFS.

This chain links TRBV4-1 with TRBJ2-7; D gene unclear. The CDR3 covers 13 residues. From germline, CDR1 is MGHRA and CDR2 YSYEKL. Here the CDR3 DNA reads TGCGTCGGCAGCCATGGGGATTCCTACGAGCAGTACTTC. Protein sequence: CVGSHGDSYEQYF.

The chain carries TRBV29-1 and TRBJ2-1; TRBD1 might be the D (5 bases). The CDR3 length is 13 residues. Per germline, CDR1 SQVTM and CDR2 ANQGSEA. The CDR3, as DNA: TGCATCTCAAGGGGAAGAAGATACAATGAGCAGTTCTTC. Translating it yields CISRGRRYNEQFF.

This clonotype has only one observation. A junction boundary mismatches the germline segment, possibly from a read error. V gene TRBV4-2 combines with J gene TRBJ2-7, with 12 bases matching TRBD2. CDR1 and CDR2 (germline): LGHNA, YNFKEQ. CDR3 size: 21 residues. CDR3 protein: CASSLVSLAGGLLRSSYEQYF. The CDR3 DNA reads TGTGCCAGCAGCCTAGTCTCCCTAGCGGGAGGGCTATTACGAAGCTCCTACGAGCAGTATTTC.

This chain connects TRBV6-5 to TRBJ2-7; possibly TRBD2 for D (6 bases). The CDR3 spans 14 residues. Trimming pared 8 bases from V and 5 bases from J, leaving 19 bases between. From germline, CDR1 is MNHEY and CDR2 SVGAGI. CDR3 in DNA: TGTGCCAGCGGTCACCGGGAGAGGGGTGACGAGCAGTACTTC. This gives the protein CASGHRERGDEQYF.

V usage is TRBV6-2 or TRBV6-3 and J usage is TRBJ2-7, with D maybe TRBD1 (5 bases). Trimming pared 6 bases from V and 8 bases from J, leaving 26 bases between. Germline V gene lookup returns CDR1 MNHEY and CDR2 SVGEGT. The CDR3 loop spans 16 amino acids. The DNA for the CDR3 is TGTGCCAGCAGCTACGCGGTCCCAGGGCCGTATGGCAAGCAGTACTTC. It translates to CASSYAVPGPYGKQYF.

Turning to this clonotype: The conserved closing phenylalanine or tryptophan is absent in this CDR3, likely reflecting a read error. The CDR3 sequence: CASSQYGAINEKLFI. CDR3 bases: TGCGCCAGCAGCCAATACGGGGCGATTAATGAAAAGCTGTTTATT. The V call is TRBV4-1, the J call TRBJ1-4; weak D call: TRBD1 (5 bases). Germline CDR1 is MGHRA and CDR2 is YSYEKL. The CDR3 covers 15 residues.

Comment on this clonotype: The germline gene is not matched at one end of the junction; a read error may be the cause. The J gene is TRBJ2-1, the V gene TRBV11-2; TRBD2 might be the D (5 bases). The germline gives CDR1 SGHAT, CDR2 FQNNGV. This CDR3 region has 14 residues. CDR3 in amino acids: CASGLERGNNERFF. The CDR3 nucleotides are TGTGCCAGCGGCTTAGAACGGGGTAACAATGAGCGGTTCTTC. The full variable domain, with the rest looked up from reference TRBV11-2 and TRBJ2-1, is EAGVAQSPRYKIIEKRQSVAFWCNPISGHATLYWYQQILGQGPKLLIQFQNNGVVDDSQLPKDRFSAERLKGVDSTLKIQPAKLEDSAVYLCASGLERGNNERFFGPGTRLTVL.

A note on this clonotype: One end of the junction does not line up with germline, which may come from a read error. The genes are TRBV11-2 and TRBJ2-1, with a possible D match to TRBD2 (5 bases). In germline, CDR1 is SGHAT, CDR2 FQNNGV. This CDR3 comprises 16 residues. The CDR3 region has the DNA TGTGCCAGCAGCATCGTGGGGAGAGCTCCCTACATTGAGCAGTTCTTC. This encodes CASSIVGRAPYIEQFF.

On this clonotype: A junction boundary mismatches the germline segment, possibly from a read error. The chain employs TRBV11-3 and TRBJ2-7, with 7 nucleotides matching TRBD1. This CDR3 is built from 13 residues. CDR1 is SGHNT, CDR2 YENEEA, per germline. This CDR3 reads CASSVGQCYEQYF. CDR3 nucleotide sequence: TGTGCCAGCAGCGTGGGACAGTGCTACGAACAGTACTTC.

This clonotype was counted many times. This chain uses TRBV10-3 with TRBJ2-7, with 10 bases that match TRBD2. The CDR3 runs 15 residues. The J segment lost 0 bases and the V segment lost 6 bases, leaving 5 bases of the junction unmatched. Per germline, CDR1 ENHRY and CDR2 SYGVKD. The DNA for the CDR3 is TGTGCCATCAGCTACGGGACTAGCGACTCCTACGAGCAGTACTTC. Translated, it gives CAISYGTSDSYEQYF.

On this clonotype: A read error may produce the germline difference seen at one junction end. In DNA form, the CDR3 reads TGTACCAGCTCGGGGACTAGCGGCTACGGGCAGTACTTC. Encoded protein: CTSSGTSGYGQYF. The chain employs TRBV6-1 and TRBJ2-7; 11 nucleotides agree with TRBD2. The germline V gene has CDR1 MNHNS and CDR2 SASEGT. The CDR3 totals 13 residues.

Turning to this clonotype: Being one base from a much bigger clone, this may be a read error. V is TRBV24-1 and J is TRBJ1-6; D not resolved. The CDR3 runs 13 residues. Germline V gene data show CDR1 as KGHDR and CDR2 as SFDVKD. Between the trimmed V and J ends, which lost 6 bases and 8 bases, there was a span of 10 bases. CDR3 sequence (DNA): TGTGCCACCAGTCACTCAGGAGATTCACCCCTCCACTTT. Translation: CATSHSGDSPLHF.

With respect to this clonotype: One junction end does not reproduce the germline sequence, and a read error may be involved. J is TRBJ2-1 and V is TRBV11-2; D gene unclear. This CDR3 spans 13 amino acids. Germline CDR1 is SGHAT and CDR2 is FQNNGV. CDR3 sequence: CPSSFDAIYEQFF. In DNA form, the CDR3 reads TGCCCCAGCAGCTTTGACGCTATCTATGAGCAGTTCTTC.

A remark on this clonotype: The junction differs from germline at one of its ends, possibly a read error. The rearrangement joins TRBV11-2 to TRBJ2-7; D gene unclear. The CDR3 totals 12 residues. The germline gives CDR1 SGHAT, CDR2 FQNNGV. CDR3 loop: CASSSGPWAQYF. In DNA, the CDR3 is TGTGCCAGCAGCTCAGGACCGTGGGCGCAGTACTTT.

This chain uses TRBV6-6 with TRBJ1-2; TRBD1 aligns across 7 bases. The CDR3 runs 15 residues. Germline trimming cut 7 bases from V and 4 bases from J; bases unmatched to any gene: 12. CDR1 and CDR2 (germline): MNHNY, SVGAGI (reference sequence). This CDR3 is CASNCDDRTGYGYTF. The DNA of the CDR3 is TGTGCCAGCAATTGCGACGACAGGACAGGCTATGGCTACACCTTC.

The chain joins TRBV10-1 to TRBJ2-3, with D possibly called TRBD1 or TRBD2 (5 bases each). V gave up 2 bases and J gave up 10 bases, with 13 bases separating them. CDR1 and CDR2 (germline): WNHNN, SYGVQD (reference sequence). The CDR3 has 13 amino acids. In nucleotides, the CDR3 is TGCGCCAGCAGTGAGCTCCGGGGCAGCGCGCAGTATTTT. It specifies CASSELRGSAQYF.

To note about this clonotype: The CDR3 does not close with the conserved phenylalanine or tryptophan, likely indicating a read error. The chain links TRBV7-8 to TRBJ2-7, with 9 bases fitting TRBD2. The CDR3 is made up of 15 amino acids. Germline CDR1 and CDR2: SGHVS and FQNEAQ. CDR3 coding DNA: TGTGCCAGCAGCGCCAAGACTAGCGGCCCCTATGAGCAGTACTTA. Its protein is CASSAKTSGPYEQYL.

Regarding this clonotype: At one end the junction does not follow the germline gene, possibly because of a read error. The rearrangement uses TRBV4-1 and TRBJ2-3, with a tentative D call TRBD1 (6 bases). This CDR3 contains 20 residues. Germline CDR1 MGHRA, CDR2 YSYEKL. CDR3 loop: CTSSQAIGTDRLVTTDAQYF. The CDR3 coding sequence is TGCACCAGCAGCCAGGCTATCGGGACGGACAGATTAGTCACCACAGATGCGCAGTATTTT.

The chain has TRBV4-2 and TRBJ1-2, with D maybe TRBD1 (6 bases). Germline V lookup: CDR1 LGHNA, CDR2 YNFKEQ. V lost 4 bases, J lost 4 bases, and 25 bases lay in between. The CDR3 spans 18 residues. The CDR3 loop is CASSRSSMGGGASYGYTF. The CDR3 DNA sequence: TGTGCCAGCAGCCGATCGTCCATGGGGGGGGGCGCGTCCTATGGCTACACCTTC.

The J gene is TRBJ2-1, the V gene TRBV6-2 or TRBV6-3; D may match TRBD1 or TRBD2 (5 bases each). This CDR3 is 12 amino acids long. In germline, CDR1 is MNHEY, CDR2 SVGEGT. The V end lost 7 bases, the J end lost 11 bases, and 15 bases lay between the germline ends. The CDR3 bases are TGTGCCAGCAATCGGATGGGGACCAAGCAGTTCTTC. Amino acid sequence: CASNRMGTKQFF.

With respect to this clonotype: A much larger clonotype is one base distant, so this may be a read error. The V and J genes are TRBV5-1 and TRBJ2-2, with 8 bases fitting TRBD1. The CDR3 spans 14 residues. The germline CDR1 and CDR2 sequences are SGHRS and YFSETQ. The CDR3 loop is CASSRGQVPGELSF. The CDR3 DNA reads TGCGCCAGCAGCCGGGGACAGGTACCCGGGGAGCTGTCTTTT.

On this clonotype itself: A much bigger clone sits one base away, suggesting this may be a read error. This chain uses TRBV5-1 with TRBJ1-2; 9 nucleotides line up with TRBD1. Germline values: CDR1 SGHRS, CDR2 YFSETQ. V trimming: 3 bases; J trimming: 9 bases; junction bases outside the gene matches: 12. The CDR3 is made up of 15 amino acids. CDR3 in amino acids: CASSSRQGDSLRYTF. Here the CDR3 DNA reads TGCGCCAGCAGCTCTCGACAGGGGGATTCATTGCGCTACACCTTC.

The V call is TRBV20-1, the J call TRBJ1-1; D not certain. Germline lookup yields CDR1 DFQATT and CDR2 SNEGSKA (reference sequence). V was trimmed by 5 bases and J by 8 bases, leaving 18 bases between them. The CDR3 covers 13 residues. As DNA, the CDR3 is TGCAGTGCTGGAAGGACCTCGAGGACGGAAGCTTTCTTT. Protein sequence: CSAGRTSRTEAFF.

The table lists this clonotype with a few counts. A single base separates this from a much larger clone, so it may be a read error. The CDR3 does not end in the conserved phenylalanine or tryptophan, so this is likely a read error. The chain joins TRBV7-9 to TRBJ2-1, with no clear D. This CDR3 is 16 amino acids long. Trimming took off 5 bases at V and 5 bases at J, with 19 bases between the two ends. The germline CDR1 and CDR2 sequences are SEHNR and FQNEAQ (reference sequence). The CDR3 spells CASSPPKVGSDNEQFL. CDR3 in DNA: TGTGCCAGCAGCCCCCCCAAAGTGGGGTCCGACAATGAGCAGTTCCTC.

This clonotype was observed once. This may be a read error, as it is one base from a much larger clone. The CDR3 loop is CASGLGQQETQYF. The CDR3 DNA reads TGTGCCAGCGGCTTGGGACAGCAAGAGACCCAGTACTTC. J is TRBJ2-5 and V is TRBV5-6; 7 bases match TRBD1. The CDR3 extends over 13 amino acids. Germline V gives CDR1 SGHDT, CDR2 YYEEEE.

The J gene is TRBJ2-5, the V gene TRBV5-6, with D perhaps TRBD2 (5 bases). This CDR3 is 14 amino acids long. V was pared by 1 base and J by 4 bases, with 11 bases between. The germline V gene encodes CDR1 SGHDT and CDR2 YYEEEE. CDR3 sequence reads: CASSLSGDRETQYF. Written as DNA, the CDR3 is TGTGCCAGCAGCTTGTCCGGGGATAGAGAGACCCAGTACTTC.